A selection of T cell receptor beta chains follows, all from one sample in a study of blood T cell repertoires in COVID-19. Only in-frame clones appear in the TCRdb table, and some are missing; sequencing was by immunoSEQ multiplex PCR. The sample carries approximately 380,000 clones, more than 85% recorded once. The source material was PBMCs or T cells enriched from blood (not recorded which). Receptors originate from a woman aged 40 to 50 who had been exposed to COVID-19. Both conserved end residues are part of each CDR3. D genes are given only for firm matches. Clone sizes are given selectively: once, few, many, or a class where the clone is expanded.

clone size | D gene | J gene | V gene | CDR3 DNA | CDR3 protein
. | TRBD2 | TRBJ2-1 | TRBV28 | TGTGCCAGCAATTCGGGCAGCGGGAGGACTGAGCAGTTCTTC | CASNSGSGRTEQFF
. | TRBD2 | TRBJ2-5 | TRBV7-9 | TGTGCCAGCAGCTCCGGGACTAGCGGGAGGGCCAGCGAGACCCAGTACTTC | CASSSGTSGRASETQYF
. | . | TRBJ1-3 | TRBV30 | TGTGCCTGGAGACAGGGTGGAAACACCATATATTTT | CAWRQGGNTIYF
. | . | TRBJ2-1 | TRBV12-3/TRBV12-4 | TGTGCCAGCAGCTCCTCCGGAACTAGGGAGTTCTTC | CASSSSGTREFF
once | . | TRBJ1-1 | TRBV6-5 | TGTGCCAGCAACCAGGGGATTCTGAACACTGAAGCTTTCTTT | CASNQGILNTEAFF
. | TRBD1 | TRBJ1-1 | TRBV5-4 | TGTGCCAGCAGCTCGGGACAGGGGGTCTCTCAGAACACTGAAGCTTTCTTT | CASSSGQGVSQNTEAFF
. | . | TRBJ2-7 | TRBV5-6 | TGTGCCAGCAGCCTATACCGGGGAGACTATGCCGAGCAGTACTTC | CASSLYRGDYAEQYF
. | TRBD1 | TRBJ1-2 | TRBV24-1 | TGTGCCACCAGTGCCGGGACAGGGGGCCCCGATGGCTACACCTTC | CATSAGTGGPDGYTF
. | TRBD1 | TRBJ2-1 | TRBV10-2 | TGCGCCAGCAGGAAGAGGCAGGGACAGGGGAGTGGCAATGAGCAGTTCTTC | CASRKRQGQGSGNEQFF
. | TRBD2 | TRBJ2-1 | TRBV5-4 | TGTGCCAGCAGCTTGCCGCGGGGGAGCTACAATGAGCAGTTCTTC | CASSLPRGSYNEQFF
. | TRBD2 | TRBJ2-7 | TRBV4-1 | TGCGCCAGCAGCCAAGACTGGGGAGGGACTAGCGACGAGCAGTACTTC | CASSQDWGGTSDEQYF
few | . | TRBJ2-2 | TRBV9 | TGTGCCAGCAGCCGGGTAAACACCGGGGAGCTGTTTTTT | CASSRVNTGELFF
. | TRBD2 | TRBJ2-1 | TRBV7-3 | TGTGCCAGCAGCTACGGCGGCCCCAATAGCGGGGCTAAAGGAGAGCAGTTCTTC | CASSYGGPNSGAKGEQFF
. | TRBD1 | TRBJ2-7 | TRBV5-1 | TGCGCCAGCAGCTTGGCCGGAGACAGGGGATCCTACGAGCAGTACTTC | CASSLAGDRGSYEQYF
. | . | TRBJ2-2 | TRBV7-9 | TGTGCCAGCAGCTTAGCGGGTAGCCTCGGGGAGCTGTTTTTT | CASSLAGSLGELFF
. | . | TRBJ2-5 | TRBV5-1 | TGCGCCAGCAGCCTTTTAACGGGAAGCCAAGAGACCCAGTACTTC | CASSLLTGSQETQYF
. | . | TRBJ1-5 | TRBV7-2 | TGTGCCAGCAGCTTAGTGGCAGGGGCTAGCAATCAGCCCCAGCATTTT | CASSLVAGASNQPQHF
. | . | TRBJ2-7 | TRBV6-2/TRBV6-3 | TGTGCCAGCAGTTACTCGATGGGGACGCGGGAACCCTACGAGCAGTACTTC | CASSYSMGTREPYEQYF
. | TRBD1 | TRBJ2-3 | TRBV5-1 | TGCGCCAGCAGCTTGCGGACAGGGGAGGGAGATACGCAGTATTTT | CASSLRTGEGDTQYF
. | TRBD1 | TRBJ1-6 | TRBV27 | TGTGCCAGCAGTTTAAAGGGGGCAGTGGGTAATTCACCCCTCCACTTT | CASSLKGAVGNSPLHF
. | . | TRBJ1-1 | TRBV19 | TGTGCCAGTAGCGACTTCCGGGGGTCGAGCACTGAAGCTTTCTTT | CASSDFRGSSTEAFF
. | TRBD1 | TRBJ2-7 | TRBV9 | TGTGCCAGCAGCAATGCCGGGACAGGGGGCTACGAGCAGTACTTC | CASSNAGTGGYEQYF
. | . | TRBJ1-2 | TRBV19 | TGTGCCAGTAGTATGGAAGGAGGGGGGGGCTATGGCTACACCTTC | CASSMEGGGGYGYTF
. | . | TRBJ1-1 | TRBV21-1 | TGTGCCAGCAGCAAAGGGGGGAGGGGCATGAACACTGAAGCTTTCTTT | CASSKGGRGMNTEAFF
. | . | TRBJ1-1 | TRBV7-2 | TGTGCCAGCAGCCTCTCACTAGGCCCGAACACTGAAGCTTTCTTT | CASSLSLGPNTEAFF
. | TRBD2 | TRBJ2-2 | TRBV6-4 | TGTGCCAGCAGATCTTCCGGGGGGGCTATTAACACCGGGGAGCTGTTTTTT | CASRSSGGAINTGELFF
. | . | TRBJ1-1 | TRBV4-1 | TGCGCCAGCAGCGGACGGACAATGGCCACTGAAGCTTTCTTT | CASSGRTMATEAFF
. | TRBD1 | TRBJ1-5 | TRBV7-2 | TGTGCCAGCAGCCGTATGGGGACAGGCCAGCCCCAGCATTTT | CASSRMGTGQPQHF
. | TRBD1 | TRBJ1-5 | TRBV19 | TGTGCCACCGAACAGGGGAACAATCAGCCCCAGCATTTT | CATEQGNNQPQHF
. | . | TRBJ2-7 | TRBV12-3/TRBV12-4 | TGTGCCAGCAGTCCGGAGCTTTACGAGCAGTACTTC | CASSPELYEQYF
. | TRBD1 | TRBJ2-7 | TRBV29-1 | TGCAGCGCCGCAGGGGGCTCAGGGGCCTACGAGCAGTACTTC | CSAAGGSGAYEQYF
once | . | TRBJ1-2 | TRBV14 | TGTGCCAGCAGCCAAGAGGTGCGAGGGTCGGCTAACTATGGCTACACCTTC | CASSQEVRGSANYGYTF
. | . | TRBJ2-7 | TRBV11-3 | TGTGCCAGCAGCACTTCGTTTGCGAGCTCCTACGAGCAGTACTTC | CASSTSFASSYEQYF
. | . | TRBJ2-1 | TRBV24-1 | TGTGCCACCAGTCAGGGCAGGGGCTTTAATGAGCAGTTCTTC | CATSQGRGFNEQFF
. | . | TRBJ1-1 | TRBV5-1 | TGCGCCAGCAGTCTCATAGGCGGGGCCGCCTTGAACACTGAAGCTTTCTTT | CASSLIGGAALNTEAFF
. | . | TRBJ1-1 | TRBV5-1 | TGCGCCAGCAGCTTGCATTTTTCGAGCACTGAAGCTTTCTTT | CASSLHFSSTEAFF
. | TRBD1 | TRBJ1-6 | TRBV18 | TGTGCCAGCCGCCGGGACAGGGCTTCACCCCTCCACTTT | CASRRDRASPLHF
. | . | TRBJ2-7 | TRBV27 | TGTGCCAGCAGTTACAGGGACCTTGGGACGCAGTACTTC | CASSYRDLGTQYF
. | . | TRBJ1-2 | TRBV15 | TGTGCCACCAGCAGAGGTTCCCCACGGGGTAATGGCTACACCTTC | CATSRGSPRGNGYTF